The entry that follows covers one T cell receptor (beta chain) sequence. The entry originates in a study of blood T cell repertoires in COVID-19. Turning to the study itself: In each case, the material was cDNA or gDNA derived from T cells, B-cell-depleted T cells, or PBMCs.

The CDR3 sequence is 14 residues long. Germline CDR1 reads SGHRS; CDR2 reads YFSETQ. Deletions cut 5 bases from V and 0 bases from J, with 12 bases between. Clones were read by immunoSEQ multiplex PCR, and TCRdb kept only the in-frame ones, dropping some. The table has 50,000 to 75,000 clones, roughly 87% seen once; the top ten hold 4.5% to 5.5%. This clonotype was sampled from an elderly man in a cohort sampled during active COVID-19. V usage is TRBV5-1 and J usage is TRBJ2-7, with D perhaps TRBD1 (6 bases). Specimen: peripheral blood. DNA for the CDR3: TGCGCCAGCAGAACGGACAGTTACTCCTACGAGCAGTACTTC. This gives the protein CASRTDSYSYEQYF.